This is a list of T cell receptor beta chains from one sample in a study of graft-versus-host responses after intestinal transplantation. These TCRs' antigens remain unknown. Assay: immunoSEQ multiplex PCR; the TCRdb copy retains only in-frame clones and omits some. The data contain around 90,000 clones, 85% to 95% of them singletons. The sequencing here drew on unstimulated CD8+ T cells sorted from spleen or lymph node cells, taken before intestinal transplant. These receptors were taken from a human donor who received an intestinal transplant. Both conserved end residues are trimmed from each CDR3.

V	J	CDR3
TRBV27	TRBJ2-1	ASTYQGTGSTGEQF
TRBV10-3	TRBJ2-5	AISETPPWGQRETQY
TRBV19	TRBJ1-3	ASSGKGQGNTIY
TRBV19	TRBJ1-1	ASSIDLQGANAEAF
TRBV4-1	TRBJ2-5	ASSQAGTFTGGNSQETQY
TRBV6-5	TRBJ1-6	ASSLGQANSPLH
TRBV29-1	TRBJ2-1	SEGHLNNEQF
TRBV7-9	TRBJ1-1	ASRTAAQNLDLNTEAF
TRBV27	TRBJ2-5	ASSPWGQGAGEQY
TRBV27	TRBJ2-7	ASRPGQGYEQY
TRBV6-6	TRBJ2-3	ASSYVGLAGTDTQY
TRBV2	TRBJ1-1	ASSEAGGTEAF
TRBV30	TRBJ1-1	AWDRVRNTEAF
TRBV19	TRBJ2-1	ASSIRLAVNNEQF
TRBV19	TRBJ1-2	ASSIAAGLDYT
TRBV7-9	TRBJ2-2	ASSPTSGRFGELF
TRBV13	TRBJ2-1	ASVKRQGLGNEQF
TRBV4-1	TRBJ1-3	ASSQDPQGPGNTIY
TRBV4-1	TRBJ2-1	ASSLGTGEQF
TRBV29-1	TRBJ2-1	SVEVMRPGGANEQF
TRBV11-2	TRBJ2-7	ASSFQGNEQY
TRBV19	TRBJ2-7	ASTPGQGSYEQY
TRBV21-1	TRBJ1-2	ASSKALIGGGYGYT
TRBV7-8	TRBJ2-3	ASSILAGGYTSASTDTQY
TRBV4-2	TRBJ2-3	ASSPGLDSTDTQY
TRBV9	TRBJ1-3	ASSKSSGNTIY
TRBV27	TRBJ2-7	ASSSPGEVEQY
TRBV2	TRBJ1-1	ASSEQPSEQEAF
TRBV9	TRBJ2-2	ASSVGGGPGELF
TRBV19	TRBJ2-7	ASSMRDGDYEQY
TRBV5-6	TRBJ2-7	ASSSGSSYEQY
TRBV27	TRBJ2-7	ASSWSSGLSYEQY
TRBV5-1	TRBJ1-1	ASSLLTATEAF
TRBV27	TRBJ2-2	ASSLSGPGELF
TRBV28	TRBJ1-1	ASSSDARDSEAF
TRBV6-5	TRBJ1-1	ASSYTGLNTEAF
TRBV6-5	TRBJ2-7	ASSYGTGAYEQY
TRBV11-2	TRBJ2-7	ASSLADYTGDEQY
TRBV7-9	TRBJ2-3	ASSSGASTDTQY
TRBV19	TRBJ2-7	ASSIAGLASLYEQY
TRBV7-9	TRBJ2-3	AGGTTVGGSLDTQY